What follows describes a single TCR beta chain. Its antigen is unidentified. One end of the junction is discordant with germline, which a read error may explain. The sample originates from a study of tumor and adjacent non-tumor tissue in lung cancer. Study as a whole: Patients comprised about a dozen adenocarcinoma, 2 squamous cell carcinoma and 1 small cell lung cancer. On average, productive TCRbeta reads reached roughly 4 million per sample.

A modified ARM-PCR protocol with three rounds of nested PCR amplified TCRbeta. In TCRdb, the multiplex PCR reads were re-called with MiXCR into one record per CDR3 protein. The sample has 60,000 to 95,000 distinct CDR3 sequences; 77% are singletons. The CDR3 has 15 residues. Germline loops: CDR1 SGHAT, CDR2 FQNNGV. Findings of the study overall: In normal lung, the top 100 clones were significantly more dominant than in tumor. TCR diversity was significantly greater in tumor than normal lung tissue.

No cell sorting was done before RNA was extracted from the tissue. This receptor was taken from a woman between 45 and 65 years old with non-small cell lung cancer. The sequenced sample was lung tumor tissue. This chain uses TRBV11-2 with TRBJ1-5; 8 nucleotides align to TRBD1. Here the CDR3 DNA reads TGTGCCAGCAACTTAGAAGACAGGGGTTCCCGGCCCCAGCATTTT. Residues: CASNLEDRGSRPQHF.